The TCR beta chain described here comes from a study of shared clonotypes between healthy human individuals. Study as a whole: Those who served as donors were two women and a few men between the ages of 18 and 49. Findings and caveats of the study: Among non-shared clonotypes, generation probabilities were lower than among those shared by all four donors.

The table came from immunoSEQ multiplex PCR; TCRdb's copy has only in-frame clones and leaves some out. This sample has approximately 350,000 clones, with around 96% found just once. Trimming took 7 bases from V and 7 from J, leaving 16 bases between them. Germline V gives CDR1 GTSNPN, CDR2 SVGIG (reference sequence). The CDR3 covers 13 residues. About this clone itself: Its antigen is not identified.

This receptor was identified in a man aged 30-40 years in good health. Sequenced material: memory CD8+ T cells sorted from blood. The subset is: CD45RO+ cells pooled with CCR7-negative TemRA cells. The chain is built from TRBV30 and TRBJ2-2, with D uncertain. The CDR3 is CALNGPVVGELFF. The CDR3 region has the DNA TGTGCCTTGAACGGACCTGTCGTCGGGGAGCTGTTTTTT.